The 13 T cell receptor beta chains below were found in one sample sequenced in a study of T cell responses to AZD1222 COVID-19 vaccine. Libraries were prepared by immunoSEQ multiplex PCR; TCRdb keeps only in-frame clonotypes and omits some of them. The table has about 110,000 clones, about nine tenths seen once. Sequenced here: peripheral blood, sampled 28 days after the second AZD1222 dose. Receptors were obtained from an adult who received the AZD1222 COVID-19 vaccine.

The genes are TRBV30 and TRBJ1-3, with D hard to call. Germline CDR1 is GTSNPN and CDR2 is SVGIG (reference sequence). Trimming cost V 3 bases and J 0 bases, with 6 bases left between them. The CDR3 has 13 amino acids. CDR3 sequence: CAWRVPSGNTIYF. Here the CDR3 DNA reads TGTGCCTGGAGGGTGCCCTCTGGAAACACCATATATTTT.

As DNA, the CDR3 is TGTGCCATCAGTGTAGAGGGACTCCGGATTTACAATGAGCAGTTCTTC. This gives the protein CAISVEGLRIYNEQFF. The V and J genes are TRBV10-3 and TRBJ2-1, with D perhaps matching TRBD2 (6 bases). CDR3 size: 16 residues. The germline V and J ends were trimmed by 4 bases and 4 bases, with 17 bases remaining between them. Germline loops: CDR1 ENHRY, CDR2 SYGVKD.

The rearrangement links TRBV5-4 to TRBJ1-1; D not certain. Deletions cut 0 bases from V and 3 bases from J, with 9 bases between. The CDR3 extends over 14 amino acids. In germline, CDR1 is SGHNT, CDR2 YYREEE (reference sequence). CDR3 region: CASSLGGRDTEAFF. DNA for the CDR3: TGTGCCAGCAGCTTGGGGGGTCGGGACACTGAAGCTTTCTTT.

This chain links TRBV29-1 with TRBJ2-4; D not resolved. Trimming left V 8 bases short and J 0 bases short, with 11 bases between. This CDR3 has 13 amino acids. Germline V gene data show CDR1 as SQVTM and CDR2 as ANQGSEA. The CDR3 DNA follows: TGCAGCATAAGGACCCTAGCCAAAAACATTCAGTACTTC. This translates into CSIRTLAKNIQYF.

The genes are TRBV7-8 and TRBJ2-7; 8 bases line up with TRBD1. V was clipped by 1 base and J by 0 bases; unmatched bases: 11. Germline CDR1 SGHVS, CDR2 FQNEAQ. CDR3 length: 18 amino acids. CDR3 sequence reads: CASSLVVSGGRNSYEQYF. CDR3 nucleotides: TGTGCCAGCAGCTTAGTAGTGTCAGGGGGCCGAAACTCCTACGAGCAGTACTTC. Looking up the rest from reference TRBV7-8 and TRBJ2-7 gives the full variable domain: GAGVSQSPRYKVAKRGQDVALRCDPISGHVSLFWYQQALGQGPEFLTYFQNEAQLDKSGLPSDRFFAERPEGSVSTLKIQRTQQEDSAVYLCASSLVVSGGRNSYEQYFGPGTRLTVT.

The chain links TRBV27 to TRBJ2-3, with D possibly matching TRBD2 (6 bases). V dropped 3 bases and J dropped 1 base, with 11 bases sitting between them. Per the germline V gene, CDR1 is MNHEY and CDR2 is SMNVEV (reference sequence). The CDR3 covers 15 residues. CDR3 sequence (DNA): TGTGCCAGCAGTTTCGTTAGCGGTCGCACAGATACGCAGTATTTT. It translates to CASSFVSGRTDTQYF.

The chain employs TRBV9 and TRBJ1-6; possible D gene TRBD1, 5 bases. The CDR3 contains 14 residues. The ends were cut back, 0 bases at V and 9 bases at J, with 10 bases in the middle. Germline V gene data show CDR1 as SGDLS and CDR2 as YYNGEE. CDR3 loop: CASSVEMTVSPLHF. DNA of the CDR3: TGTGCCAGCAGCGTAGAGATGACAGTTTCACCCCTCCACTTT.

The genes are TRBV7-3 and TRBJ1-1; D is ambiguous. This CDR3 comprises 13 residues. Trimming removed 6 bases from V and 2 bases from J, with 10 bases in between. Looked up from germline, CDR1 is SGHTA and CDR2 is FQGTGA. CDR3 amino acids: CASSPTSNTEAFF. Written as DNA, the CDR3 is TGTGCCAGCAGTCCTACATCAAACACTGAAGCTTTCTTT. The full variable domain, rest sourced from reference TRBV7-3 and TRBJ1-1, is GAGVSQTPSNKVTEKGKYVELRCDPISGHTALYWYRQSLGQGPEFLIYFQGTGAADDSGLPNDRFFAVRPEGSVSTLKIQRTERGDSAVYLCASSPTSNTEAFFGQGTRLTVV.

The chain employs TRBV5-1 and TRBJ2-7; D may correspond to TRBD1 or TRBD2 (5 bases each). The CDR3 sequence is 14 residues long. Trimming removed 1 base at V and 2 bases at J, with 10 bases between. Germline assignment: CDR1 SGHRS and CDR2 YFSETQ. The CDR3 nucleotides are TGCGCCAGCAGCTTGAATGTGGGGGCCTACGAGCAGTACTTC. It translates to CASSLNVGAYEQYF.

The CDR3 DNA reads as TGTGCCAGTAGTATCGTTGGGACTCAAAGCACAGATACGCAGTATTTT. It yields the protein CASSIVGTQSTDTQYF. The gene calls are TRBV19 and TRBJ2-3; possibly TRBD2 for D (6 bases). The germline CDR1 and CDR2 sequences are LNHDA and SQIVND (reference sequence). Trimming took 3 bases from V and 0 from J, leaving 13 bases between them. The CDR3 runs to 16 residues.

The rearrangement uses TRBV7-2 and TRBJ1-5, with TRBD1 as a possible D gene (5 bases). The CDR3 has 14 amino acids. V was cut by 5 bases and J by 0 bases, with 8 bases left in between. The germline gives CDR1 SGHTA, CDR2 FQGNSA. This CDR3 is CASSQGISNQPQHF. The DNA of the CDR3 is TGTGCCAGCAGCCAGGGAATTAGCAATCAGCCCCAGCATTTT.

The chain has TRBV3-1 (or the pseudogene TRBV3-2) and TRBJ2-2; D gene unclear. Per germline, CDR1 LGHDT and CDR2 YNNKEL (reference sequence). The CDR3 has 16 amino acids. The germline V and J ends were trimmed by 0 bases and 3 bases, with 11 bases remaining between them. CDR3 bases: TGTGCCAGCAGCCAAGATCTGGTCCTTTACACCGGGGAGCTGTTTTTT. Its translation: CASSQDLVLYTGELFF.

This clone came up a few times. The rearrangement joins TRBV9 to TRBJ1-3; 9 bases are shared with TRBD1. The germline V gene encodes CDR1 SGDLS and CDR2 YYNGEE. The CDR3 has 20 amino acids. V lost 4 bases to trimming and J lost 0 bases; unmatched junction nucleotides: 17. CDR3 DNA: TGTGCCAGCAGCCCAGCGGGACAGGGCATCCTAAAAAGCTCTGGAAACACCATATATTTT. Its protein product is CASSPAGQGILKSSGNTIYF.